A selection of T cell receptor beta chains follows, all from one sample in a study of blood T cell repertoires in COVID-19. Libraries were prepared by immunoSEQ multiplex PCR; TCRdb keeps only in-frame clonotypes and omits some of them. The table shows fewer than 400,000 clones, with roughly 91% occurring only once. Sequencing was carried out using peripheral blood. The receptors shown here come from a woman between 25 and 40 years old with COVID-19, enrolled during active disease. Both conserved end residues are part of each CDR3. The D gene is left open where the match is weak. The size entry is marked missing in some rows and otherwise reads once, few, many or a size class.

d_gene	v_gene	abundance	j_gene	CDR3aa	CDR3nt
NA	TRBV28	NA	TRBJ1-2	CASSLSYRVVIYGYTF	TGTGCCAGCAGTTTATCCTACAGGGTAGTGATCTATGGCTACACCTTC
TRBD1	TRBV24-1	once	TRBJ2-1	CATSDSLQGAYNEQFF	TGTGCCACCAGTGATTCCCTGCAGGGGGCCTACAATGAGCAGTTCTTC
NA	TRBV6-5	NA	TRBJ1-5	CASSGGDWSNQPQHF	TGTGCCAGCAGCGGCGGGGACTGGAGCAATCAGCCCCAGCATTTT
NA	TRBV3-1/TRBV3-2	NA	TRBJ2-3	CASQFTDTQYF	TGTGCCAGCCAGTTCACAGATACGCAGTATTTT
NA	TRBV6-5	NA	TRBJ2-3	CASRKTGRDTQYF	TGTGCCAGCAGGAAAACAGGGAGAGATACGCAGTATTTT
NA	TRBV19	once	TRBJ2-5	CASSNQGDYQETQYF	TGTGCCAGTAGTAACCAGGGGGACTACCAAGAGACCCAGTACTTC
TRBD2	TRBV6-5	few	TRBJ2-2	CASSYGGGETGELFF	TGTGCCAGCAGTTACGGCGGGGGGGAAACCGGGGAGCTGTTTTTT
NA	TRBV5-1	NA	TRBJ1-2	CASRRGEGEINYGYTF	TGCGCCAGCCGCCGCGGGGAGGGGGAGATTAACTATGGCTACACCTTC
TRBD1	TRBV15	NA	TRBJ1-5	CATSRDLRDRAYSNQPQHF	TGTGCCACCAGCAGAGATCTCAGGGACAGGGCTTATAGCAATCAGCCCCAGCATTTT
NA	TRBV12-3/TRBV12-4	NA	TRBJ1-1	CASAGGNTEAFF	TGTGCCAGCGCGGGGGGGAACACTGAAGCTTTCTTT
NA	TRBV6-5	NA	TRBJ2-7	CASSYQVGADYEQYF	TGTGCCAGCAGTTATCAGGTGGGGGCCGACTACGAGCAGTACTTC
TRBD2	TRBV18	NA	TRBJ2-7	CASSPPTSAGISYEQYF	TGTGCCAGCTCACCACCTACATCAGCGGGGATATCCTACGAGCAGTACTTC
TRBD1	TRBV7-9	NA	TRBJ1-2	CASSVGQGAAHGYTF	TGTGCCAGCAGCGTTGGCCAGGGGGCGGCCCATGGCTACACCTTC
NA	TRBV6-1	NA	TRBJ1-5	CASSATRQDNLAQPQHF	TGTGCCAGCAGTGCTACCAGACAGGACAACCTCGCTCAGCCCCAGCATTTT
NA	TRBV2	NA	TRBJ1-6	CASSSRVNSPLHF	TGTGCCAGCAGTAGCAGGGTTAATTCACCCCTCCACTTT
NA	TRBV19	NA	TRBJ2-2	CASRVLGGGELFF	TGTGCCAGTCGGGTCCTAGGTGGCGGGGAGCTGTTTTTT
TRBD1	TRBV4-2	NA	TRBJ1-5	CASSQDYQQGASSPQHF	TGTGCCAGCAGCCAAGATTACCAACAGGGGGCCAGCTCGCCCCAGCATTTT
NA	TRBV11-1	NA	TRBJ1-1	CASSSHLRGDTEAFF	TGTGCCAGCAGCTCCCACCTGCGGGGAGACACTGAAGCTTTCTTT
NA	TRBV6-2/TRBV6-3	NA	TRBJ2-7	CASSSPTSSYEQYF	TGTGCCAGCAGTTCCCCCACTAGCTCCTACGAGCAGTACTTC
TRBD1	TRBV11-3	NA	TRBJ1-2	CASSPAAGQDYGYTF	TGTGCCAGCAGCCCGGCAGCGGGACAGGACTATGGCTACACCTTC
NA	TRBV2	NA	TRBJ1-6	CASTPDRSLSPLHF	TGTGCCAGCACCCCAGACAGGTCGTTGTCACCCCTCCACTTT
NA	TRBV27	NA	TRBJ1-6	CASSFSTDNNSPLHF	TGTGCCAGCAGTTTCTCGACAGATAATAATTCACCCCTCCACTTT
NA	TRBV3-1/TRBV3-2	NA	TRBJ1-5	CASSQELLGNQPQHF	TGTGCCAGCAGCCAAGAACTACTCGGCAATCAGCCCCAGCATTTT
NA	TRBV9	NA	TRBJ1-4	CASSVGRDHEKLFF	TGTGCCAGCAGCGTAGGCAGGGATCATGAAAAACTGTTTTTT
NA	TRBV7-6	NA	TRBJ2-2	CASSLARRRTGELFF	TGTGCCAGCAGCTTAGCGAGGCGGAGAACCGGGGAGCTGTTTTTT
NA	TRBV2	once	TRBJ2-5	CASSPDGMLLQETQYF	TGTGCCAGCAGCCCGGACGGGATGTTGTTGCAAGAGACCCAGTACTTC
NA	TRBV18	NA	TRBJ1-4	CASSPPLATNEKLFF	TGTGCCAGCTCACCACCCTTGGCTACTAATGAAAAACTGTTTTTT
NA	TRBV7-2	NA	TRBJ1-5	CASSLSGLGQPQHF	TGTGCCAGCAGCTTATCTGGGCTCGGCCAGCCCCAGCATTTT
TRBD1	TRBV5-6	NA	TRBJ1-2	CASSLGQGNYGYTF	TGTGCCAGCAGCTTGGGACAGGGAAACTATGGCTACACCTTC
NA	TRBV6-6	few	TRBJ2-5	CASSPRRPGTQETQYF	TGTGCCAGCAGTCCCAGACGGCCTGGGACACAAGAGACCCAGTACTTC
NA	TRBV29-1	NA	TRBJ2-7	CSVRGLGNEQYF	TGCAGCGTTCGGGGACTTGGGAACGAGCAGTACTTC
NA	TRBV5-6	NA	TRBJ1-2	CASSLGGAGYGYTF	TGTGCCAGCAGCTTGGGTGGGGCTGGCTATGGCTACACCTTC
TRBD1	TRBV11-2	NA	TRBJ1-3	CASSSHRGPGNTIYF	TGTGCCAGCAGCTCCCACAGGGGGCCCGGAAACACCATATATTTT
NA	TRBV12-3/TRBV12-4	few	TRBJ1-1	CASSFYRVYTFF	TGTGCCAGCAGTTTTTACAGGGTTTATACCTTCTTT
NA	TRBV3-1/TRBV3-2	NA	TRBJ1-4	CATGGGGYEKLFF	TGTGCCACCGGTGGGGGGGGGTATGAAAAACTGTTTTTT
NA	TRBV6-1	NA	TRBJ1-4	CASSAGGSVTTNEKLFF	TGTGCCAGCAGTGCGGGGGGAAGTGTTACAACTAATGAAAAACTGTTTTTT
TRBD2	TRBV9	few	TRBJ2-1	CASSVLAEHNEQFF	TGTGCCAGCAGCGTGCTAGCGGAGCACAATGAGCAGTTCTTC
TRBD1	TRBV28	NA	TRBJ2-3	CASTTTSRGRPTDTQYF	TGTGCCAGCACGACGACCTCCAGGGGGCGTCCAACAGATACGCAGTATTTT
TRBD2	TRBV2	NA	TRBJ2-3	CASSAGLAGTDTQYF	TGTGCCAGCAGTGCAGGACTAGCCGGCACAGATACGCAGTATTTT
NA	TRBV7-2	NA	TRBJ1-1	CAVAAGVSTEAFF	TGTGCCGTGGCTGCGGGGGTGAGCACTGAAGCTTTCTTT
NA	TRBV5-4	NA	TRBJ1-1	CASSLSIVNTEAFF	TGTGCCAGCAGTTTGAGTATAGTGAACACTGAAGCTTTCTTT
TRBD2	TRBV27	NA	TRBJ2-3	CASSFGLAGGPDTQYF	TGTGCCAGCAGTTTCGGACTAGCGGGGGGGCCGGATACGCAGTATTTT
NA	TRBV30	NA	TRBJ1-4	CAWSVPTGGGGELFF	TGTGCCTGGAGTGTACCAACTGGTGGGGGAGGAGAACTGTTTTTT